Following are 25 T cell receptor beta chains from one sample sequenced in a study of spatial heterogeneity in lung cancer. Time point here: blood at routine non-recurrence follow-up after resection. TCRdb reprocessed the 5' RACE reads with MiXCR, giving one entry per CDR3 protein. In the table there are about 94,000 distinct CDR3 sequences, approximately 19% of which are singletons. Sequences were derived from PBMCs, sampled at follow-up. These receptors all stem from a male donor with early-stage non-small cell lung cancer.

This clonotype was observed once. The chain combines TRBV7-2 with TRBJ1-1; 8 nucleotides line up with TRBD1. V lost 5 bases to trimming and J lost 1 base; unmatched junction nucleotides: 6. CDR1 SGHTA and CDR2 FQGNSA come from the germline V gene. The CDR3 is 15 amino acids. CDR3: CASSPRTGSNTEAFF. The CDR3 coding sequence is TGTGCCAGCAGCCCTCGGACAGGGTCGAACACTGAAGCTTTCTTT.

The chain's CDR3 is CASSLQNGEAFF. The CDR3 nucleotides are TGTGCCAGCAGTCTCCAGAACGGTGAAGCTTTCTTT. The chain has TRBV28 and TRBJ1-1; D not certain. The V end was cut by 5 bases, the J end by 7 bases, with 11 bases between. This CDR3 is built from 12 residues. Germline values: CDR1 MDHEN, CDR2 SYDVKM. Drawing the rest from reference TRBV28 and TRBJ1-1, the complete variable domain is DVKVTQSSRYLVKRTGEKVFLECVQDMDHENMFWYRQDPGLGLRLIYFSYDVKMKEKGDIPEGYSVSREKKERFSLILESASTNQTSMYLCASSLQNGEAFFGQGTRLTVV.

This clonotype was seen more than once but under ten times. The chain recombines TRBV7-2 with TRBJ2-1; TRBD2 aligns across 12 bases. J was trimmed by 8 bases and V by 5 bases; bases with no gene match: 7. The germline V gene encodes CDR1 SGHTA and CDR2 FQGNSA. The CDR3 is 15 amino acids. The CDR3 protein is CASSPLAGGFDEQFF. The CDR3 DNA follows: TGTGCCAGCAGCCCCCTAGCGGGGGGGTTCGATGAGCAGTTCTTC.

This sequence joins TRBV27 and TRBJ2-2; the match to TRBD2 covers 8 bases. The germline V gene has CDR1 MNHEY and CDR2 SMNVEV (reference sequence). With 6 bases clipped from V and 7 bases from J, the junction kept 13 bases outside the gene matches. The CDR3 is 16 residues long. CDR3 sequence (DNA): TGTGCCAGCAGAACTACGGGAGGGCCTGTTGTCGGGGAGCTGTTTTTT. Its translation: CASRTTGGPVVGELFF.

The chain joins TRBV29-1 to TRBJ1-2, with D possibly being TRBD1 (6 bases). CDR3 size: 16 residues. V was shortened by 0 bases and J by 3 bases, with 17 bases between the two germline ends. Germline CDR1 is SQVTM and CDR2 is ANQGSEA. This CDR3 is CSVEDPRAGDDYGYTF. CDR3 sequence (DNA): TGCAGCGTTGAAGATCCAAGGGCAGGGGACGACTATGGCTACACCTTC.

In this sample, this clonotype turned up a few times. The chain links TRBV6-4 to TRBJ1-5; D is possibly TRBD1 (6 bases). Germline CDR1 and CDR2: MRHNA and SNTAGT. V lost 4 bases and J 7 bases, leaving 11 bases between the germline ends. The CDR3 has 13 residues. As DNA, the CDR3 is TGTGCCAGCAGTGCGGGGGCTAGACAGCCCCAGCATTTT. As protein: CASSAGARQPQHF.

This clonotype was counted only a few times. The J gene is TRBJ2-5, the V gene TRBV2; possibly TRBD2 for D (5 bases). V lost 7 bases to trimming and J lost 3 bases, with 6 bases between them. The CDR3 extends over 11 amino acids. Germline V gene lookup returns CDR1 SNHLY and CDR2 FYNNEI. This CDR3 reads CASKEEETQYF. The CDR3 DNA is TGTGCCAGCAAGGAGGAAGAGACCCAGTACTTC.

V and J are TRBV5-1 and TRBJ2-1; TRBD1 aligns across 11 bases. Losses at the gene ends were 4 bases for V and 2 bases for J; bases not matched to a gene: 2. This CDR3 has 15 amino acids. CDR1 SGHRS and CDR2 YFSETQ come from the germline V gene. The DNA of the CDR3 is TGCGCCAGCAGCGTGGGACAGGGGGCCTACAATGAGCAGTTCTTC. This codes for CASSVGQGAYNEQFF. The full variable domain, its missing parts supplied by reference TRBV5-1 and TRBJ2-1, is KAGVTQTPRYLIKTRGQQVTLSCSPISGHRSVSWYQQTPGQGLQFLFEYFSETQRNKGNFPGRFSGRQFSNSRSEMNVSTLELGDSALYLCASSVGQGAYNEQFFGPGTRLTVL.

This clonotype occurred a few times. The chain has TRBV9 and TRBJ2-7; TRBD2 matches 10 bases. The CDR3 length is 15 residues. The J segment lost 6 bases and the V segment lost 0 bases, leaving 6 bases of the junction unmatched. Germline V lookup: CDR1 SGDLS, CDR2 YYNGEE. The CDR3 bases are TGTGCCAGCAGCGTAGTTTCTAGCGGGAGCGGCGAGCAGTACTTC. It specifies CASSVVSSGSGEQYF.

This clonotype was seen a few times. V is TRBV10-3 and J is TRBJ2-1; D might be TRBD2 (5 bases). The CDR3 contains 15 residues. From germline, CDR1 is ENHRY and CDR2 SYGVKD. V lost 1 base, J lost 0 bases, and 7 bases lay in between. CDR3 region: CAISEYSDSYNEQFF. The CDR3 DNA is TGTGCCATCAGTGAGTATAGCGACTCCTACAATGAGCAGTTCTTC.

Here the CDR3 reads CASSPSGSSETQYF. Here the CDR3 DNA reads TGTGCCAGCAGCCCCAGCGGGAGTTCAGAGACCCAGTACTTC. The chain is built from TRBV7-2 and TRBJ2-5; 8 positions agree with TRBD2. Germline V gene lookup returns CDR1 SGHTA and CDR2 FQGNSA. With 5 bases clipped from V and 4 bases from J, the junction kept 6 bases outside the gene matches. The CDR3 consists of 14 residues.

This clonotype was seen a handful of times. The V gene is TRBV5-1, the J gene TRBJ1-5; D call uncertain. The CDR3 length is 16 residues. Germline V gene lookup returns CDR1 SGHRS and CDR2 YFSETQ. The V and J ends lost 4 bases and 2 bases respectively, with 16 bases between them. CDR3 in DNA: TGCGCCAGCAGCGTGGACGGCATTGGGGGCAATCAGCCCCAGCATTTT. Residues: CASSVDGIGGNQPQHF.

In DNA, the CDR3 is TGTGCCAGCACCGTCGGGACTAGCGGGCCATACAATGAGCAGTTCTTC. Protein: CASTVGTSGPYNEQFF. The V gene is TRBV12-3 or TRBV12-4, the J gene TRBJ2-1; 12 positions agree with TRBD2. This CDR3 has 16 amino acids. V shed 7 bases, J shed 4 bases, and the junction held 8 bases outside the gene matches.

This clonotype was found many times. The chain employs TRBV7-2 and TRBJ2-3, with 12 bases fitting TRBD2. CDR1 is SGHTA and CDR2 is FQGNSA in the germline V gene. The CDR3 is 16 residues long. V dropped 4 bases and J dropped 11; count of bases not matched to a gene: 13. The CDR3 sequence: CASSSASGGARRMQYF. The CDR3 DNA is TGTGCCAGCAGCTCGGCTAGCGGGGGGGCAAGGCGTATGCAGTATTTT.

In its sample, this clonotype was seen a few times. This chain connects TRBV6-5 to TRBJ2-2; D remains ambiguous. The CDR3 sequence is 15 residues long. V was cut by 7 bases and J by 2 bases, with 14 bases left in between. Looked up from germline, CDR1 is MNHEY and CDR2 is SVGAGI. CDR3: CASTFLSLNTGELFF. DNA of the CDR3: TGTGCCAGCACCTTTCTCAGCCTTAACACCGGGGAGCTGTTTTTT.

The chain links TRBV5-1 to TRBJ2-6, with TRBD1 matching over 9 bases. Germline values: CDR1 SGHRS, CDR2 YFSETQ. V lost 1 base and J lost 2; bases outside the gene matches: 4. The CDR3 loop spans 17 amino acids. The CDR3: CASSLSGQGTGANVLTF. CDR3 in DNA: TGCGCCAGCAGCTTGAGCGGACAGGGGACTGGGGCCAACGTCCTGACTTTC.

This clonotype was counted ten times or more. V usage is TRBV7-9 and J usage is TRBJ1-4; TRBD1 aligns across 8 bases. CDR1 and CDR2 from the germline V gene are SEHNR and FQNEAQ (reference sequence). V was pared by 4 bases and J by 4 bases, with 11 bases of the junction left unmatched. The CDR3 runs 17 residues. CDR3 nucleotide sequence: TGTGCCAGCAGCTCCAAGGGCCCGGGACAGGATAATGAAAAACTGTTTTTT. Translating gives CASSSKGPGQDNEKLFF.

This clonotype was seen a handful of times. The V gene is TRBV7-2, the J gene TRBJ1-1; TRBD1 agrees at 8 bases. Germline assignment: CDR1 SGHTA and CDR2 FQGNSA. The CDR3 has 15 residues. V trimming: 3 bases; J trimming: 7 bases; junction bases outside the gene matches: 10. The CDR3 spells CASSLGYSGGFEAFF. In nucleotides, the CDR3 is TGTGCCAGCAGCTTGGGGTACTCAGGGGGCTTTGAAGCTTTCTTT.

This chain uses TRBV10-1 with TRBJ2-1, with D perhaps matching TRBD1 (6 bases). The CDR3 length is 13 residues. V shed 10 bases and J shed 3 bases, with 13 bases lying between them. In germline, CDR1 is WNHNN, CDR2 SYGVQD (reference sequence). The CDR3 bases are TGCGCCAACCTACAGGGTTACTACAATGAGCAGTTCTTC. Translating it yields CANLQGYYNEQFF.

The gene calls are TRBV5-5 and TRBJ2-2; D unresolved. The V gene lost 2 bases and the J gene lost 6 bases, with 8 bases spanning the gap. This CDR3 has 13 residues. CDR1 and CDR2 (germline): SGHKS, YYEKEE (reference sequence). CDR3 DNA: TGTGCCAGCAGCTTCAACTTCGCCGGGGAGCTGTTTTTT. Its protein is CASSFNFAGELFF.

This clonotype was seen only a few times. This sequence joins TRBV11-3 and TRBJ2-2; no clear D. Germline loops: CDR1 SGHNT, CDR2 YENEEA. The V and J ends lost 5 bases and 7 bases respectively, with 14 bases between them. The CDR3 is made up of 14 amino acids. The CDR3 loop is CASSPRKGGGELFF. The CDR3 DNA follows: TGTGCCAGCAGCCCCCGAAAGGGCGGCGGGGAGCTGTTTTTT.

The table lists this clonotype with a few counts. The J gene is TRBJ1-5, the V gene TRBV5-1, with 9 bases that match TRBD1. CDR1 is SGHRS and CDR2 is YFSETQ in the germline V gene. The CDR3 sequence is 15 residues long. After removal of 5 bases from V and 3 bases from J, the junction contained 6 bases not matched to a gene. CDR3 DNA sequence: TGCGCCAGCAGTTCCGGACAGGGGCCCAATCAGCCCCAGCATTTT. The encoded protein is CASSSGQGPNQPQHF.

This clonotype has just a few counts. CDR3 sequence reads: CASRQSRGTGELFF. The CDR3 region has the DNA TGTGCCAGCAGACAAAGTCGGGGCACCGGGGAGCTGTTTTTT. The chain couples TRBV7-7 to TRBJ2-2; TRBD2 might be the D (5 bases). Germline values: CDR1 SSHAT, CDR2 FNYEAQ (reference sequence). The V and J ends lost 6 bases and 4 bases respectively, with 12 bases between them. This CDR3 comprises 14 residues.

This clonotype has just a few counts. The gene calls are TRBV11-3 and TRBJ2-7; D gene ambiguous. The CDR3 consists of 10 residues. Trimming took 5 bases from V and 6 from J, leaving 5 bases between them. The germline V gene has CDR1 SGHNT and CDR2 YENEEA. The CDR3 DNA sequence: TGTGCCAGCAGCCCCAGCGAGCAGTACGTC. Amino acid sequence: CASSPSEQYV.

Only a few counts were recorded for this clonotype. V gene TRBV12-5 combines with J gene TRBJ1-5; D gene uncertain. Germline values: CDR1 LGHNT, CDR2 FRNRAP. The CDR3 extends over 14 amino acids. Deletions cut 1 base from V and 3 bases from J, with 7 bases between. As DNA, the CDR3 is TGTGCTAGTGGTTTGGGCCAAGTCAATCAGCCCCAGCATTTT. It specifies CASGLGQVNQPQHF.